The 16 T cell receptor beta chains given below trace back to one sample, sequenced in a study of cytomegalovirus exposure and HLA in healthy donors. Data came from immunoSEQ multiplex PCR; TCRdb stores just in-frame clones and leaves some out. The sample records about 180,000 clones, less than 85% being singletons. The specimen sequenced was PBMCs. All receptors come from a young man in good health and CMV-seropositive.

The rearrangement uses TRBV19 and TRBJ1-1; TRBD1 agrees at 7 bases. V lost 7 bases and J lost 3; bases outside the gene matches: 11. Germline values: CDR1 LNHDA, CDR2 SQIVND (reference sequence). CDR3 length equals 15 residues. CDR3 nucleotide sequence: TGTGCCAGTACATTCACCCCCCAGGGGGACACTGAAGCTTTCTTT. Amino acids: CASTFTPQGDTEAFF.

This clone turned up a few times. The chain links TRBV10-1 to TRBJ2-1; 14 bases map to TRBD2. Germline CDR1 WNHNN, CDR2 SYGVQD (reference sequence). V dropped 1 base and J dropped 10; count of bases not matched to a gene: 6. The CDR3 sequence is 16 residues long. The CDR3 DNA reads TGCGCCAGCAGTGAGTTAGGGACTAGCGGGAGTGGGGAGCAGTTCTTC. It encodes CASSELGTSGSGEQFF.

The chain recombines TRBV15 with TRBJ2-3, with 9 bases lining up with TRBD1. V shed 4 bases and J 3 bases; nucleotides not matched to a gene: 8. The CDR3 has 16 residues. The germline gives CDR1 LNHNV, CDR2 YYDKDF (reference sequence). In DNA form, the CDR3 reads TGTGCCACCAGCAACTACAGGGGGCCTGGGACAGATACGCAGTATTTT. This translates into CATSNYRGPGTDTQYF.

The V call is TRBV10-3, the J call TRBJ2-2; TRBD1 matches at 8 bases. This CDR3 is built from 16 residues. The J segment lost 1 base and the V segment lost 10 bases, leaving 11 bases of the junction unmatched. CDR1 and CDR2 from the germline V gene are ENHRY and SYGVKD. CDR3 sequence (DNA): TGTGCCACCGGACAGGGAAATTGGGGGAACACCGGGGAGCTGTTTTTT. Amino acid sequence: CATGQGNWGNTGELFF.

The count of this clone is one. J is TRBJ2-7 and V is TRBV6-5; tentatively, D is TRBD2 (6 bases). Trimming took off 4 bases at V and 3 bases at J, with 10 bases between the two ends. The CDR3 loop spans 13 amino acids. Germline assignment: CDR1 MNHEY and CDR2 SVGAGI. CDR3 DNA: TGTGCCAGCAGTTCCCCCGGGAGCTACGAGCAGTACTTC. It yields the protein CASSSPGSYEQYF.

The chain uses TRBV6-5 and TRBJ2-1; D remains unclear. Per the germline V gene, CDR1 is MNHEY and CDR2 is SVGAGI. The CDR3 contains 11 residues. The ends were cut back, 5 bases at V and 5 bases at J, with 4 bases in the middle. The CDR3 region is CASSDNNEQFF. The CDR3 bases are TGTGCCAGCAGTGACAACAATGAGCAGTTCTTC.

This clone has more than one count but fewer than ten. V is TRBV30 and J is TRBJ2-5, with 8 positions matching TRBD2. The V gene end was trimmed by 5 bases and the J gene end by 4 bases; junction bases not matched to a gene: 6. This CDR3 is built from 13 residues. Per the germline V gene, CDR1 is GTSNPN and CDR2 is SVGIG (reference sequence). As DNA, the CDR3 is TGTGCCTGGGGGGGACTAGGGGGAGAGACCCAGTACTTC. Amino acid sequence: CAWGGLGGETQYF.

V is TRBV4-1 and J is TRBJ1-1; 7 bases align to TRBD1. The CDR3 totals 13 residues. Germline V CDR1 and CDR2: MGHRA, YSYEKL. The trim removed 8 bases at V and 3 bases at J, leaving 6 bases unmatched. As DNA, the CDR3 is TGCGCCAGCGCACTAGACAGGGACACTGAAGCTTTCTTT. It codes for CASALDRDTEAFF.

This sequence joins TRBV5-6 and TRBJ2-7; the match to TRBD2 covers 12 bases. The CDR3 contains 15 residues. The V and J ends lost 4 bases and 1 base, in that order; junction bases with no gene match: 3. Germline CDR1 and CDR2: SGHDT and YYEEEE. CDR3 amino acids: CASSRLAGESYEQYF. The DNA of the CDR3 is TGTGCCAGCAGCCGACTAGCGGGGGAATCCTACGAGCAGTACTTC.

This chain connects TRBV19 to TRBJ1-2; unclear D gene. Germline-derived CDR1 and CDR2 are LNHDA and SQIVND (reference sequence). Deletions cut 5 bases from V and 1 base from J, with 11 bases between. This CDR3 region has 14 residues. Written as DNA, the CDR3 is TGTGCCAGTAGTCGCCCGACATTTAACTATGGCTACACCTTC. Protein: CASSRPTFNYGYTF.

This clone was counted a few times. The CDR3 reads CSGGQNEQFF. The CDR3 DNA follows: TGCAGCGGAGGGCAGAATGAGCAGTTCTTC. The rearrangement joins TRBV29-1 to TRBJ2-1; a possible D gene is TRBD2 (5 bases). The CDR3 length is 10 residues. Trimming left V 7 bases short and J 7 bases short, with 8 bases between. In germline, CDR1 is SQVTM, CDR2 ANQGSEA.

The V call is TRBV4-1, the J call TRBJ2-1, with 7 bases fitting TRBD2. The junction had 12 bases not matched to a gene; V was cut back by 1 base and J by 6 bases. The germline gives CDR1 MGHRA, CDR2 YSYEKL. This CDR3 region has 17 residues. The CDR3 here is CASSQGFQAGFSNEQFF. The CDR3 nucleotides are TGCGCCAGCAGCCAAGGCTTCCAAGCGGGATTTAGCAATGAGCAGTTCTTC.

This clone has just one count. The chain uses TRBV6-4 and TRBJ2-1; D possibly corresponds to TRBD2 (6 bases). The CDR3 extends over 13 amino acids. Germline V CDR1 and CDR2: MRHNA, SNTAGT. The V end was cut by 5 bases, the J end by 6 bases, with 11 bases between. CDR3: CASSPGSINEQFF. In DNA, the CDR3 is TGTGCCAGCAGTCCCGGGAGCATCAATGAGCAGTTCTTC.

The chain uses TRBV5-4 and TRBJ2-5; possibly TRBD1 for D (6 bases). With 2 bases removed from V and 1 base from J, the gap between germline ends came to 12 bases. The CDR3 is 15 amino acids. Germline V gives CDR1 SGHNT, CDR2 YYREEE (reference sequence). CDR3 in DNA: TGTGCCAGCAGCTTTGGACAGACTCCCCAAGAGACCCAGTACTTC. Protein: CASSFGQTPQETQYF.

The CDR3 here is CASRSGTGYYGYTF. The CDR3, as DNA: TGTGCCAGCAGATCCGGGACAGGGTACTATGGCTACACCTTC. The J gene is TRBJ1-2, the V gene TRBV5-6; 9 nucleotides align to TRBD1. The germline gives CDR1 SGHDT, CDR2 YYEEEE. The ends lost 5 bases at V and 3 bases at J; junction bases unmatched: 5. The CDR3 is 14 amino acids.

The chain employs TRBV9 and TRBJ2-5, with D perhaps TRBD2 (5 bases). The CDR3 runs 14 residues. V lost 3 bases, J lost 3 bases, and 12 bases lay in between. CDR1 is SGDLS, CDR2 YYNGEE, per germline. CDR3 in DNA: TGTGCCAGCAGCGGAGGGTGGGATGAAGAGACCCAGTACTTC. Its protein product is CASSGGWDEETQYF.